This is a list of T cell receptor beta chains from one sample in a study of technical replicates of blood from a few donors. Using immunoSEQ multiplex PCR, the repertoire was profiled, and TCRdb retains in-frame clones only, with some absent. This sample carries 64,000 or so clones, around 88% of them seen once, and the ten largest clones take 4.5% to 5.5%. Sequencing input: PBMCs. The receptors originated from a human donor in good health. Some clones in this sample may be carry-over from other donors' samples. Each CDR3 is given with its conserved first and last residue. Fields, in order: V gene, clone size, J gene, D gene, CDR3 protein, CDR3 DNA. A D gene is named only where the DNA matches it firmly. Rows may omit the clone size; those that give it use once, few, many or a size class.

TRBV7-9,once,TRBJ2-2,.,CASSLVTALNTGELFF,TGTGCCAGCAGCTTAGTTACAGCCCTTAACACCGGGGAGCTGTTTTTT
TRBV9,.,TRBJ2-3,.,CASSARIRGTSTDTQYF,TGTGCCAGCAGCGCCCGAATACGCGGGACTTCCACAGATACGCAGTATTTT
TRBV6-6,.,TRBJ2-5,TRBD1,CASSPNRQGGETQYF,TGTGCCAGCAGTCCGAACCGACAGGGCGGGGAGACCCAGTACTTC
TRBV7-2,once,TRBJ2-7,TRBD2,CASSWGGGARSYEQYF,TGTGCCAGCAGTTGGGGGGGAGGGGCTAGGTCCTACGAGCAGTACTTC
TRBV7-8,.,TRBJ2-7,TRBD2,CASSLSAGEQYEQYF,TGTGCCAGCAGCTTATCAGCGGGGGAACAGTACGAGCAGTACTTC
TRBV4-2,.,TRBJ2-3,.,CASSRGMYTDTQYF,TGTGCCAGCAGCCGAGGAATGTACACAGATACGCAGTATTTT
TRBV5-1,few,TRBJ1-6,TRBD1,CASSSGQYNSPLHF,TGCGCCAGCAGCTCGGGACAGTATAATTCACCCCTCCACTTT
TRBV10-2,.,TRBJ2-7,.,CASKGQGGFYEQYF,TGCGCCAGCAAGGGTCAGGGCGGATTCTACGAGCAGTACTTC
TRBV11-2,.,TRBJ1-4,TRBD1,CASSSTGGAPTNEKLFF,TGTGCCAGCAGCTCAACAGGGGGCGCCCCGACTAATGAAAAACTGTTTTTT
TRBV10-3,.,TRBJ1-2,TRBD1,CAISEDRGNYGYTF,TGTGCCATCAGTGAGGACAGGGGGAACTATGGCTACACCTTC
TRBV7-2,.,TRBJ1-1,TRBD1,CASSVGTDTEAFF,TGTGCCAGCAGCGTAGGGACAGACACTGAAGCTTTCTTT
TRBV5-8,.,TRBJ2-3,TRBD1,CASSSGQGAVFTDTQYF,TGTGCCAGCAGCTCTGGACAGGGAGCGGTGTTCACAGATACGCAGTATTTT
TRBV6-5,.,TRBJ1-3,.,CASSMTDHSGNTIYF,TGTGCCAGCAGTATGACAGACCACTCTGGAAACACCATATATTTT
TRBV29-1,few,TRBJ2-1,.,CSVPAFNEQFF,TGCAGCGTTCCAGCGTTCAATGAGCAGTTCTTC
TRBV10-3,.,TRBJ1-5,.,CAISAGRRNQPQHF,TGTGCCATCAGTGCCGGGAGACGGAATCAGCCCCAGCATTTT
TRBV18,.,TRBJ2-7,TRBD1,CASSPGQGVTYEQYF,TGTGCCAGCTCACCCGGACAGGGAGTAACCTACGAGCAGTACTTC
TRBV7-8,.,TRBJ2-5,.,CASSFGQHQETQYF,TGTGCCAGCAGCTTTGGGCAGCACCAAGAGACCCAGTACTTC
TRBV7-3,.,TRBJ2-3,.,CASSSTPSDTQYF,TGTGCCAGCAGCTCGACTCCCTCAGATACGCAGTATTTT
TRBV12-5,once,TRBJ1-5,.,CASAGGSGQPQHF,TGTGCTAGTGCCGGGGGATCGGGTCAGCCCCAGCATTTT
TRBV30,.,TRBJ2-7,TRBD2,CAWSREGPYEQYF,TGTGCCTGGAGTCGGGAGGGCCCCTACGAGCAGTACTTC
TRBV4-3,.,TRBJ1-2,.,CASSQDLIGSNYGYTF,TGCGCCAGCAGCCAAGACCTGATCGGGAGTAACTATGGCTACACCTTC
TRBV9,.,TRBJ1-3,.,CASSPFSGYSGNTIYF,TGTGCCAGCAGCCCTTTCTCGGGATACTCTGGAAACACCATATATTTT
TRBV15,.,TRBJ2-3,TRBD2,CATSPRTSASTDTQYF,TGTGCCACCAGCCCCCGGACTAGCGCTAGCACAGATACGCAGTATTTT
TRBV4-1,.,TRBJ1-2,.,CASSRGGTGLDGYTF,TGCGCCAGCAGCCGCGGAGGGACGGGACTGGACGGCTACACCTTC
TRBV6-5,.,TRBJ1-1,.,CASSYSLGSMEAFF,TGTGCCAGCAGTTACTCGTTGGGGAGTATGGAAGCTTTCTTT
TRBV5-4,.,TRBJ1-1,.,CASSRPGGGYTEAFF,TGTGCCAGCAGCCGCCCGGGGGGTGGGTACACTGAAGCTTTCTTT
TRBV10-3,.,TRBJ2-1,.,CAISDGVPKLGNEQFF,TGTGCCATCAGTGACGGGGTACCAAAGCTGGGCAATGAGCAGTTCTTC
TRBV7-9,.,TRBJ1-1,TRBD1,CASSPDRDRTEAFF,TGTGCCAGCAGCCCTGACAGGGATCGCACTGAAGCTTTCTTT
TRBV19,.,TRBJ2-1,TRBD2,CASRGRGGGANEQFF,TGTGCCAGTAGGGGCCGTGGCGGGGGGGCGAATGAGCAGTTCTTC
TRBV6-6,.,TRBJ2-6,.,CASSYGAVSGANVLTF,TGTGCCAGCAGTTACGGCGCGGTCTCTGGGGCCAACGTCCTGACTTTC
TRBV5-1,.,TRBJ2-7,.,CASSFTIKYEQYF,TGCGCCAGCAGCTTTACTATTAAGTACGAGCAGTACTTC
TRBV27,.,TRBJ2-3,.,CASSSRSPTDTQYF,TGTGCCAGCAGTTCCCGGAGTCCCACAGATACGCAGTATTTT
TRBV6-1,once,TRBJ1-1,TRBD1,CASSTPTGFDTEAFF,TGTGCCAGCAGTACCCCGACAGGGTTTGACACTGAAGCTTTCTTT
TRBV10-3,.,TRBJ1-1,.,CAISDNSGNTEAFF,TGTGCCATCAGTGACAACAGTGGGAACACTGAAGCTTTCTTT
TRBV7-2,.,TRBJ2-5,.,CASSRGEGVAQYF,TGTGCCAGCAGCCGCGGGGAGGGGGTGGCCCAGTACTTC
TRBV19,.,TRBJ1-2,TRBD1,CASTDRGSSSYGYTF,TGTGCCAGCACCGACAGGGGATCCTCGAGCTATGGCTACACCTTC
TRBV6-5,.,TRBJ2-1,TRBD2,CASSYSSGGARNEQFF,TGTGCCAGCAGTTACTCGAGCGGGGGGGCCCGCAATGAGCAGTTCTTC
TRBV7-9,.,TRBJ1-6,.,CASSLAPDSASPLHF,TGTGCCAGCAGCTTAGCCCCTGACAGTGCATCACCCCTCCACTTT
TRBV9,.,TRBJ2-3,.,CASSVGLTADTQYF,TGTGCCAGCAGCGTAGGCCTAACTGCAGATACGCAGTATTTT
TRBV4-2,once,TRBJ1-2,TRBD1,CASSRDRGQLSGYTF,TGTGCCAGCAGCCGGGACAGGGGGCAACTCTCTGGCTACACCTTC
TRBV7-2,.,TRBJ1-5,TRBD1,CASSRNRGAQPQHF,TGTGCCAGCAGCCGAAACAGGGGCGCTCAGCCCCAGCATTTT
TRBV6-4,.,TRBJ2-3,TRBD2,CASSMTSGTDTQYF,TGTGCCAGCAGCATGACTAGCGGCACAGATACGCAGTATTTT
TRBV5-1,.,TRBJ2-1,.,CASSSTAVEYNEQFF,TGCGCCAGCAGCTCCACAGCGGTGGAATACAATGAGCAGTTCTTC
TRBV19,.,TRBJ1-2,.,CASSGGTAGYGYTF,TGTGCCAGTAGTGGGGGGACCGCTGGCTATGGCTACACCTTC
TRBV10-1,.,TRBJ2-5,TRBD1,CASSGQGRAETQYF,TGCGCCAGCAGTGGACAGGGTAGGGCGGAGACCCAGTACTTC
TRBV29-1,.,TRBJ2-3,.,CSVKTSTDTQYF,TGCAGCGTGAAGACTAGCACAGATACGCAGTATTTT
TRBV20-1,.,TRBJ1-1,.,CSAEENTEAFF,TGCAGTGCAGAGGAGAACACTGAAGCTTTCTTT
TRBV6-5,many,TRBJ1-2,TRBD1,CASSPQYRGNGYTF,TGTGCCAGCAGTCCACAGTACAGGGGGAATGGCTACACCTTC
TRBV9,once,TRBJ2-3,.,CASSVAAGRADTQYF,TGTGCCAGCAGCGTAGCCGCGGGGCGCGCAGATACGCAGTATTTT
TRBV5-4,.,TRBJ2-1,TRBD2,CASSLVPSGRHNEQFF,TGTGCCAGCAGCTTGGTGCCTAGCGGGAGGCACAATGAGCAGTTCTTC
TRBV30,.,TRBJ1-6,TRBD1,CAWSHLTWTGGSYNSPLHF,TGTGCCTGGAGTCATCTTACCTGGACAGGGGGATCCTATAATTCACCCCTCCACTTT
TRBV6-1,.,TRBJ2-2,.,CASSEVQGHSGELFF,TGTGCCAGCAGTGAAGTGCAGGGACATTCCGGGGAGCTGTTTTTT
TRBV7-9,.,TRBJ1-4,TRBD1,CASSSRTGGEKLFF,TGTGCCAGCAGCTCCCGGACAGGGGGTGAAAAACTGTTTTTT